This TCR beta chain comes out of a study of Tregs in tolerant kidney transplant recipients. Across the whole study: Sorting of CD4+CD25+CD127- cells followed approximately three-day belatacept mixed lymphocyte reactions, sometimes with roughly five-day graft donor restimulation.

Libraries were prepared by immunoSEQ multiplex PCR; TCRdb keeps only in-frame clonotypes and omits some of them. The data show about 19,000 clones, with about 71% seen just once and approximately 3.7% held by the top ten. The table lists this clone with a few counts. Its antigen is unknown. V was pared by 2 bases and J by 7 bases, with 17 bases between. This CDR3 region has 16 residues. The germline V gene encodes CDR1 LNHDA and CDR2 SQIVND (reference sequence). General study points: Findings come from small patient numbers and require larger validation.

The specimen sequenced was Tregs from blood cultured with allogeneic cells. The J gene is TRBJ2-2, the V gene TRBV19; D might be TRBD1 or TRBD2, each matching 5 bases. This TCR derives from a human donor in good health. Here the CDR3 DNA reads TGTGCCAGTAGTATATGGCCGGGGCTTATCAACGGGGAGCTGTTTTTT. This encodes CASSIWPGLINGELFF.